Listed here are 31 T cell receptor beta chains from one sample, sequenced in a study of shared clonotypes between healthy human individuals. Clones were read by immunoSEQ multiplex PCR, and TCRdb kept only the in-frame ones, dropping some. The sample lists 2,500,000 or so clones, more than 85% occurring once. Sample: naive CD4+ T cells from PBMCs. Subset indicated: CD45RA+ positively selected. These receptor sequences come from a man aged 18 to 35 in good health. Some clones in this sample may be carry-over from other donors' samples.

This chain joins TRBV28 and TRBJ1-4; D perhaps matches TRBD1 (5 bases). The CDR3 loop spans 13 amino acids. V was trimmed by 6 bases and J by 5 bases, leaving 10 bases between them. Germline CDR1 and CDR2: MDHEN and SYDVKM. The CDR3, as DNA: TGTGCCAGCAGGGGGGGTGGGAATGAAAAACTGTTTTTT. This sequence encodes CASRGGGNEKLFF.

With respect to this clone: A clone one base away is much larger, so this may be a read error. The chain couples TRBV6-4 to TRBJ2-1, with 13 bases identical to TRBD2. The CDR3 has 15 amino acids. V lost 0 bases and J lost 7; bases outside the gene matches: 0. Germline V gives CDR1 MRHNA, CDR2 SNTAGT. CDR3 sequence reads: CASSDSTSGRNEQFF. The CDR3 DNA reads TGTGCCAGCAGTGACTCGACTAGCGGGAGGAATGAGCAGTTCTTC.

The chain employs TRBV4-2 and TRBJ2-1; perhaps TRBD2 as D (5 bases). Trimming took off 3 bases at V and 9 bases at J, with 9 bases between the two ends. CDR3 length: 12 residues. Germline values: CDR1 LGHNA, CDR2 YNFKEQ. The CDR3 DNA reads TGTGCCAGCAGCCAGCCCAGCGGTGAGCAGTTCTTC. Its protein product is CASSQPSGEQFF.

The genes are TRBV5-4 and TRBJ2-3; 7 nucleotides agree with TRBD2. Germline CDR1 is SGHNT and CDR2 is YYREEE (reference sequence). There are 16 residues in the CDR3. V lost 0 bases and J lost 4; bases outside the gene matches: 8. CDR3 bases: TGTGCCAGCAGCTTGGACGGCGGGAGTCCCCCAGATACGCAGTATTTT. Translating gives CASSLDGGSPPDTQYF.

This chain connects TRBV7-9 to TRBJ1-1; TRBD1 might be the D (6 bases). Trimming took off 1 base at V and 6 bases at J, with 12 bases between the two ends. The CDR3 consists of 14 residues. Germline assignment: CDR1 SEHNR and CDR2 FQNEAQ (reference sequence). Here the CDR3 reads CASSLEQGSAEAFF. The CDR3 DNA reads TGTGCCAGCAGCTTAGAGCAGGGGAGCGCTGAAGCTTTCTTT. Complete variable domain (other parts from reference TRBV7-9 and TRBJ1-1): DTGVSQNPRHKITKRGQNVTFRCDPISEHNRLYWYRQTLGQGPEFLTYFQNEAQLEKSRLLSDRFSAERPKGSFSTLEIQRTEQGDSAMYLCASSLEQGSAEAFFGQGTRLTVV.

Points on this clone: Other DNA sequences in the sample encode the same CDR3. V is TRBV2 and J is TRBJ2-7; the match to TRBD1 covers 9 bases. The germline V gene encodes CDR1 SNHLY and CDR2 FYNNEI. The CDR3 runs to 13 residues. J gave up 4 bases and V 5 bases, and 3 bases lay outside the gene matches. The CDR3 reads CASSRTGVYEQYF. In nucleotides, the CDR3 is TGTGCCAGCAGTAGGACAGGGGTGTACGAGCAGTACTTC. The variable domain in full, with the rest retrieved from reference TRBV2 and TRBJ2-7, is EPEVTQTPSHQVTQMGQEVILRCVPISNHLYFYWYRQILGQKVEFLVSFYNNEISEKSEIFDDQFSVERPDGSNFTLKIRSTKLEDSAMYFCASSRTGVYEQYFGPGTRLTVT.

The CDR3 sequence: CASRTIAGGINEQFF. CDR3 DNA: TGTGCCAGCAGGACCATAGCGGGAGGGATAAATGAGCAGTTCTTC. The chain has TRBV28 and TRBJ2-1; 11 positions agree with TRBD2. The CDR3 extends over 15 amino acids. The V gene's germline CDR1 is MDHEN and CDR2 SYDVKM. The trim removed 6 bases at V and 7 bases at J, leaving 8 bases unmatched. Full variable domain (remainder filled in from reference TRBV28 and TRBJ2-1): DVKVTQSSRYLVKRTGEKVFLECVQDMDHENMFWYRQDPGLGLRLIYFSYDVKMKEKGDIPEGYSVSREKKERFSLILESASTNQTSMYLCASRTIAGGINEQFFGPGTRLTVL.

The count of this clone is one. The chain links TRBV23-1 to TRBJ2-7; TRBD1 or TRBD2 may be the D gene (5 bases each). TRBV23-1 is given ORF status, its function remaining uncertain. The V and J ends lost 8 bases and 5 bases respectively, with 16 bases between them. This CDR3 comprises 13 residues. The CDR3 DNA sequence: TGCGCCAGCGAGGCAGGGAGTGGGAACGAGCAGTACTTC. Translation: CASEAGSGNEQYF.

The chain is built from TRBV27 and TRBJ2-2; 13 bases line up with TRBD2. Germline V gene sequence: CDR1 MNHEY, CDR2 SMNVEV (reference sequence). The CDR3 consists of 18 residues. V lost 5 bases, J lost 3 bases, and 9 bases stayed unmatched. The DNA for the CDR3 is TGTGCCAGCAGTACCCGGACTAGCGGGAGCTTCTACACCGGGGAGCTGTTTTTT. Its translation is CASSTRTSGSFYTGELFF.

The chain uses TRBV6-6 and TRBJ1-5, with 7 nucleotides matching TRBD1. V dropped 7 bases and J dropped 5; count of bases not matched to a gene: 5. This CDR3 is 13 amino acids long. In germline, CDR1 is MNHNY, CDR2 SVGAGI (reference sequence). CDR3 coding DNA: TGTGCCAGCACGTCAACAGGGGATCAGCCCCAGCATTTT. This sequence encodes CASTSTGDQPQHF.

The genes are TRBV29-1 and TRBJ2-3; D is undetermined. Trimming shortened V by 7 bases and J by 5 bases, and 16 bases separated the two germline ends. The CDR3 has 13 amino acids. Germline CDR1 reads SQVTM; CDR2 reads ANQGSEA. CDR3 bases: TGCAGCGGGACGTTCTGGCCGAAAGATACGCAGTATTTT. Translated: CSGTFWPKDTQYF.

The V call is TRBV9, the J call TRBJ2-1; perhaps TRBD2 as D (6 bases). Germline V gene sequence: CDR1 SGDLS, CDR2 YYNGEE. V lost 0 bases and J lost 5, with 12 bases in between. The CDR3 spans 15 residues. The CDR3, as DNA: TGTGCCAGCAGCGTAGTAGCGGAGGGACACAATGAGCAGTTCTTC. Protein sequence: CASSVVAEGHNEQFF.

This chain connects TRBV15 to TRBJ2-1; TRBD2 might be the D (5 bases). Trimming cost V 5 bases and J 5 bases, with 10 bases left between them. Germline CDR1 is LNHNV and CDR2 is YYDKDF (reference sequence). This CDR3 has 13 residues. CDR3 sequence (DNA): TGTGCCACCAGCTATCTCGGGGACAATGAGCAGTTCTTC. It yields the protein CATSYLGDNEQFF.

In regard to this clone: Different DNA sequences within this sample yield the same CDR3. The gene calls are TRBV29-1 and TRBJ2-7; 11 nucleotides agree with TRBD1. The V gene's germline CDR1 is SQVTM and CDR2 ANQGSEA. The CDR3 totals 12 residues. V dropped 6 bases and J dropped 3; count of bases not matched to a gene: 1. The DNA of the CDR3 is TGCAGCGTAGGGACAGGGGGCTACGAGCAGTACTTC. Translated: CSVGTGGYEQYF.

DNA of the CDR3: TGTGCCAGCAGTGACGAAGCGGGAGGCACAGATACGCAGTATTTT. It yields the protein CASSDEAGGTDTQYF. The rearrangement links TRBV6-4 to TRBJ2-3; 8 nucleotides line up with TRBD2. CDR1 MRHNA and CDR2 SNTAGT come from the germline V gene. This CDR3 has 15 amino acids. V dropped 2 bases and J dropped 1; count of bases not matched to a gene: 2.

The chain carries TRBV20-1 and TRBJ1-2, with unresolved D. There are 11 residues in the CDR3. Germline V gene data show CDR1 as DFQATT and CDR2 as SNEGSKA (reference sequence). Between the trimmed V and J ends, which lost 5 bases and 8 bases, there was a span of 12 bases. The DNA for the CDR3 is TGCAGTGCTCGAACCCCCAGGGGCTACACCTTC. Amino acids: CSARTPRGYTF.

The genes are TRBV5-1 and TRBJ2-3; TRBD2 agrees at 7 bases. Trimming at V came to 4 bases and at J to 0 bases, leaving 5 bases not matched to a gene. The CDR3 runs to 15 residues. Germline CDR1 is SGHRS and CDR2 is YFSETQ. CDR3 nucleotides: TGCGCCAGCAGCGGAAGCGGGGCGAGCACAGATACGCAGTATTTT. Residues: CASSGSGASTDTQYF.

Remarks on this clone: The same CDR3 arises from other DNA sequences in this sample as well. The rearrangement links TRBV7-2 to TRBJ2-7; D gene ambiguous. With 1 base removed from V and 7 bases from J, the gap between germline ends came to 8 bases. The germline V gene encodes CDR1 SGHTA and CDR2 FQGNSA. CDR3 size: 12 residues. The CDR3 is CASSLGVYEQYF. In DNA form, the CDR3 reads TGTGCCAGCAGCTTAGGGGTTTATGAGCAGTACTTC. The full variable domain, in which reference TRBV7-2 and TRBJ2-7 provide the parts outside the CDR3, is GAGVSQSPSNKVTEKGKDVELRCDPISGHTALYWYRQSLGQGLEFLIYFQGNSAPDKSGLPSDRFSAERTGGSVSTLTIQRTQQEDSAVYLCASSLGVYEQYFGPGTRLTVT.

The gene calls are TRBV30 and TRBJ2-7; 8 nucleotides align to TRBD1. The germline CDR1 and CDR2 sequences are GTSNPN and SVGIG (reference sequence). This CDR3 comprises 11 residues. CDR3 sequence reads: CVAGQAYEQYF. CDR3 DNA: TGTGTCGCGGGACAGGCCTACGAGCAGTACTTC.

Note on this clone: At the DNA level, this CDR3 is encoded by other sequences in the same sample as well. The rearrangement joins TRBV7-3 to TRBJ2-7; D might be TRBD1 (5 bases). The CDR3 extends over 14 amino acids. Germline CDR1 SGHTA, CDR2 FQGTGA. The ends were cut back, 1 base at V and 4 bases at J, with 11 bases in the middle. The CDR3 loop reads CASSLIAGSYEQYF. CDR3 sequence (DNA): TGTGCCAGCAGCTTAATTGCAGGGTCGTACGAGCAGTACTTC.

V and J are TRBV19 and TRBJ2-1; 9 bases agree with TRBD2. The CDR3 contains 16 residues. V shed 3 bases and J 4 bases; nucleotides not matched to a gene: 7. Germline V gives CDR1 LNHDA, CDR2 SQIVND (reference sequence). The DNA for the CDR3 is TGTGCCAGTAGTATCCAAGGGGCGGGAGGGTACAATGAGCAGTTCTTC. Translated: CASSIQGAGGYNEQFF.

The chain employs TRBV7-6 and TRBJ2-3, with 10 bases fitting TRBD2. The CDR3 covers 17 residues. CDR1 and CDR2 from the germline V gene are SGHVS and FNYEAQ. The V segment lost 5 bases and the J segment 3 bases; nucleotides outside the gene matches: 11. The CDR3 reads CASSTLAGGTGTDTQYF. Here the CDR3 DNA reads TGTGCCAGCAGCACCTTAGCGGGAGGAACTGGAACAGATACGCAGTATTTT.

This clone was detected only once. The chain links TRBV15 to TRBJ1-3; the D is unclear. Trimming stripped 5 bases from V and 3 bases from J, with 11 bases between. The V gene's germline CDR1 is LNHNV and CDR2 YYDKDF (reference sequence). The CDR3 totals 14 residues. The CDR3 sequence: CATSARGFGNTIYF. CDR3 nucleotides: TGTGCCACCAGCGCCCGGGGATTTGGAAACACCATATATTTT.

This clone has only a few counts. Different DNA sequences within this sample yield the same CDR3. The chain employs TRBV29-1 and TRBJ2-3; D is uncertain. The germline V and J ends were trimmed by 3 bases and 0 bases, with 4 bases remaining between them. CDR3 length: 12 residues. CDR1 and CDR2 from the germline V gene are SQVTM and ANQGSEA. For the CDR3, the DNA is TGCAGCGTTGACCTGAGCACAGATACGCAGTATTTT. It translates to CSVDLSTDTQYF.

Concerning this clone: The sample holds other DNA sequences that translate to the same CDR3. The chain couples TRBV7-8 to TRBJ2-3, with TRBD2 matching over 12 bases. The J segment lost 6 bases and the V segment lost 6 bases, leaving 4 bases of the junction unmatched. CDR3 length equals 14 residues. Germline V gene lookup returns CDR1 SGHVS and CDR2 FQNEAQ. Here the CDR3 reads CASSPSGREDTQYF. CDR3 in DNA: TGTGCCAGCAGTCCTAGCGGGAGGGAGGATACGCAGTATTTT.

The rearrangement links TRBV11-1 to TRBJ2-2; D is undetermined. CDR3 size: 12 residues. The germline V gene has CDR1 SGHAT and CDR2 FQDESV (reference sequence). V lost 1 base to trimming and J lost 3 bases, with 0 bases between them. CDR3 nucleotides: TGTGCCAGCAGCTTAGACACCGGGGAGCTGTTTTTT. Translation: CASSLDTGELFF.

The genes are TRBV19 and TRBJ1-4; unclear D gene. This CDR3 spans 13 amino acids. CDR1 and CDR2 from the germline V gene are LNHDA and SQIVND (reference sequence). The germline V and J ends were trimmed by 4 bases and 0 bases, with 3 bases remaining between them. The CDR3 nucleotides read TGTGCCAGTAGTACCGCAACTAATGAAAAACTGTTTTTT. Encoded protein: CASSTATNEKLFF.

This clone has just one count. This sequence joins TRBV28 and TRBJ1-5; 8 bases are a match to TRBD1. V lost 0 bases to trimming and J lost 1 base; unmatched junction nucleotides: 5. The germline V gene encodes CDR1 MDHEN and CDR2 SYDVKM. The CDR3 length is 17 residues. The CDR3, as DNA: TGTGCCAGCAGTTTATGGACAGGGGTGAAAAGCAATCAGCCCCAGCATTTT. It is translated as CASSLWTGVKSNQPQHF.

CDR3 residues: CASSFAYTQYF. For the CDR3, the DNA is TGTGCCAGCAGCTTCGCGTATACGCAGTATTTT. This rearrangement joins TRBV7-2 to TRBJ2-3; D is uncertain. The CDR3 covers 11 residues. V was clipped by 3 bases and J by 7 bases, with 5 bases between them. Germline V gene sequence: CDR1 SGHTA, CDR2 FQGNSA.

The genes are TRBV7-9 and TRBJ1-3; D not certain. This CDR3 is 15 amino acids long. V lost 6 bases, J lost 0 bases, and 12 bases lay in between. CDR1 SEHNR and CDR2 FQNEAQ come from the germline V gene (reference sequence). CDR3 residues: CASRQIPNSGNTIYF. In nucleotides, the CDR3 is TGTGCCAGCAGACAGATACCTAACTCTGGAAACACCATATATTTT.

The chain joins TRBV4-1 to TRBJ2-2, with D possibly being TRBD2 (5 bases). V was cut by 4 bases and J by 4 bases, with 16 bases left in between. The CDR3 extends over 16 amino acids. Germline V gene lookup returns CDR1 MGHRA and CDR2 YSYEKL. In nucleotides, the CDR3 is TGCGCCAGCAGCCCGGGAAGGGCGCGGTCCACCGGGGAGCTGTTTTTT. It yields the protein CASSPGRARSTGELFF.